The present entry profiles one T cell receptor beta chain with its context. CDR1 is SGHTA, CDR2 FQGNSA, per germline. This CDR3 region has 15 residues. With V trimmed by 3 bases and J by 0 bases, 2 bases remained unmatched. This specimen belongs to a study of blood T cell repertoires in COVID-19. Study-level background: From T cells, B-cell-depleted T cells, or PBMCs came the material, which was cDNA or gDNA.

How the authors handled the data: Estimates of nucleated cell counts were drawn from the amplification of reference gene primers. Generated by immunoSEQ multiplex PCR, the TCRdb table keeps only in-frame clones and is missing some. Clone size and the V and J calls come from that table; the DNA yielded D and trimming. This table holds about 240,000 clones, roughly 80% found once. Sequenced material: peripheral blood. The chain has TRBV7-2 and TRBJ2-3; 8 positions match TRBD2. This receptor was taken from a woman aged 18-35 years with acute or convalescent COVID-19. CDR3: CASSFSGVSTDTQYF. CDR3 sequence (DNA): TGTGCCAGCAGCTTTAGCGGGGTTAGCACAGATACGCAGTATTTT.